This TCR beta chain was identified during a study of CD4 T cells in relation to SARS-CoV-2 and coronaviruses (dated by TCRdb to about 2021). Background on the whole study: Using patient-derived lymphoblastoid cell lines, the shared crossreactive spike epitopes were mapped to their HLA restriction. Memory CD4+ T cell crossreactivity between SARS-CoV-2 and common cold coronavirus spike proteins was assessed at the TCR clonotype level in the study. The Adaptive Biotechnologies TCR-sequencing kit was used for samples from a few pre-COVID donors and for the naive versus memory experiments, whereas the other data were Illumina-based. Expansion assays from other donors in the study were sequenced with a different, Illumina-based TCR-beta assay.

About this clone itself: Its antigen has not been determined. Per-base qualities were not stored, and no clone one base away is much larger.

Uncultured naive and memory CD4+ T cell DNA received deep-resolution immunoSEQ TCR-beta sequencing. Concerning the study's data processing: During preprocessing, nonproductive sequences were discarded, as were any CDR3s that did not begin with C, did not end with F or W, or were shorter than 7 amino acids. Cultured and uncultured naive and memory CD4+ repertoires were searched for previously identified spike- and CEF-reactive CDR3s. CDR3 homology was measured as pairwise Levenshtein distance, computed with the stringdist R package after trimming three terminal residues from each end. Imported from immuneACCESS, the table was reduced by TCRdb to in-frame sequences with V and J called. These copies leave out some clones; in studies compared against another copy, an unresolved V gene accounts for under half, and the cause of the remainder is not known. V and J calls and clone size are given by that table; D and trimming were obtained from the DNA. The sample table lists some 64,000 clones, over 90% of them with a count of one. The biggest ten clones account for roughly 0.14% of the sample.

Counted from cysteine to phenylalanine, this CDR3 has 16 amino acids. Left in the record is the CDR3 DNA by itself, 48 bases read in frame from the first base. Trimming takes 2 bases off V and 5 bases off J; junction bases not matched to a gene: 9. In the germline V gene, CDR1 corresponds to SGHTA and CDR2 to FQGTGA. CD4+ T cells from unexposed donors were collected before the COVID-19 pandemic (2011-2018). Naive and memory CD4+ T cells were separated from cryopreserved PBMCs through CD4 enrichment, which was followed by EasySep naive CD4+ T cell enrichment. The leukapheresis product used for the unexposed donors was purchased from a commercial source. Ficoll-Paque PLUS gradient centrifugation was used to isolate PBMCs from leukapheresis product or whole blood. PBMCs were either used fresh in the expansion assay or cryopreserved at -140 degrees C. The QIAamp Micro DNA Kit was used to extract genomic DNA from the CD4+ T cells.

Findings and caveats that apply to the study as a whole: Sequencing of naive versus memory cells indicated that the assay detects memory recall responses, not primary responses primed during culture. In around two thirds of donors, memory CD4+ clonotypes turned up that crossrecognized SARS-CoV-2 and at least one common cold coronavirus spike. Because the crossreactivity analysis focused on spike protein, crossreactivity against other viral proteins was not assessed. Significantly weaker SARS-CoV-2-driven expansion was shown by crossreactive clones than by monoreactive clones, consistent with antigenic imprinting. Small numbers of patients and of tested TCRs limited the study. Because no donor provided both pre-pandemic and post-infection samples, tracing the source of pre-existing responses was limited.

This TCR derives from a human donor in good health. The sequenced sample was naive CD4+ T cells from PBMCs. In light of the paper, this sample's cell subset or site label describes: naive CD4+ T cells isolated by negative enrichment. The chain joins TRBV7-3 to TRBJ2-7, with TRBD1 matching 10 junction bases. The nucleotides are TGTGCCAGCAGCTTATCGTCCGGGACAGGGGATCACGAGCAGTACTTC. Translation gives CASSLSSGTGDHEQYF.